This T cell receptor (beta chain) was identified during a study of blood T cells in healthy people across ages. Findings and caveats of the study: Diversity estimates drawn from one million T cells were deemed underestimates. Age showed a roughly linear inverse relationship with TCR beta diversity per million T cells.

Per germline, CDR1 LGHNA and CDR2 YSLEER. J was trimmed by 3 bases and V by 4 bases; bases with no gene match: 4. The CDR3 extends over 16 amino acids. The second PCR ran 7 to 11 cycles with a sample-barcoded 5' primer and J-beta primers. TCRdb reprocessed the 5' RACE reads via MiXCR and lists one record per CDR3 protein. The table includes around 2 million distinct CDR3 sequences, roughly two fifths detected once. This clonotype has at least ten counts. Its antigen is still unknown. The sequencing sample was made of blood. The chain uses TRBV4-3 and TRBJ2-3; 13 bases match TRBD2. This receptor was taken from a human donor in good health. DNA of the CDR3: TGCGCCAGCAGCCCGGGACTAGCGGGGAATACAGATACGCAGTATTTT. Encoded protein: CASSPGLAGNTDTQYF.